The 11 T cell receptor beta chains listed next were all sequenced from one sample in a study of beta chain features in type 1 diabetes. Every bit of the isolated RNA underwent reverse transcription, so sequencing read expressed TCRB transcripts. This table comes from immunoSEQ multiplex PCR, and its TCRdb copy is limited to in-frame clones, with some not included. Of more than 300,000 clones in the sample, less than 10% were seen once. Sequencing used central memory CD4+ T cells from blood. The receptors shown here come from a woman in her late teens or twenties in good health.

This clone was observed a handful of times. The chain links TRBV25-1 to TRBJ2-3; D is unclear. CDR1 is MGHDK, CDR2 SYGVNS, per germline. This CDR3 is 13 amino acids long. Trimming stripped 4 bases from V and 0 bases from J, with 5 bases between. CDR3 in DNA: TGTGCCAGCAGTGCCCGGAGCACAGATACGCAGTATTTT. Its translation: CASSARSTDTQYF.

This clone was detected only a few times. This chain connects TRBV10-3 to TRBJ2-7, with TRBD2 as a possible D gene (5 bases). V lost 4 bases and J lost 6, with 16 bases in between. The CDR3 sequence is 14 residues long. Germline values: CDR1 ENHRY, CDR2 SYGVKD. CDR3 in amino acids: CAISVLGPSTEQYF. Written as DNA, the CDR3 is TGTGCCATCAGTGTACTCGGCCCTAGCACCGAGCAGTACTTC.

This clone has a handful of counts. J is TRBJ2-4 and V is TRBV27; D call uncertain. Germline CDR1 MNHEY, CDR2 SMNVEV (reference sequence). The germline V and J ends were trimmed by 3 bases and 1 base, with 13 bases remaining between them. The CDR3 is 16 residues long. This CDR3 is CASSFDVKRAKNIQYF. CDR3 coding DNA: TGTGCCAGCAGTTTCGACGTCAAGAGGGCCAAAAACATTCAGTACTTC.

This clone came up many times. This chain connects TRBV28 to TRBJ2-7; D is possibly TRBD2 (5 bases). Germline CDR1 and CDR2: MDHEN and SYDVKM. V was shortened by 5 bases and J by 4 bases, with 18 bases between the two germline ends. The CDR3 is made up of 15 amino acids. In DNA form, the CDR3 reads TGTGCCAGCAGTCCTACATGGACTGAGGTATACGAGCAGTACTTC. It is translated as CASSPTWTEVYEQYF.

This clone was picked up a small number of times. This sequence joins TRBV21-1 and TRBJ1-2. TRBV21-1 is flagged as a pseudogene. The CDR3 covers 11 residues. This chain's CDR3 is CASSKDGDYTF. The CDR3 region has the DNA TGTGCCAGCAGCAAAGACGGGGACTACACCTTC.

This clone was counted between two and nine times. The CDR3 protein is CASSLHGTSGLNEQFF. The DNA of the CDR3 is TGCGCCAGCAGCTTGCACGGGACTAGCGGATTAAATGAGCAGTTCTTC. The chain carries TRBV5-1 and TRBJ2-1; TRBD2 aligns across 11 bases. CDR1 SGHRS and CDR2 YFSETQ come from the germline V gene. J gave up 7 bases and V 1 base, and 7 bases lay outside the gene matches. CDR3 size: 16 residues.

This rearrangement joins TRBV6-1 to TRBJ2-7, with 7 bases matching TRBD1. Losses at the gene ends were 2 bases for V and 2 bases for J; bases not matched to a gene: 6. Germline lookup yields CDR1 MNHNS and CDR2 SASEGT. CDR3 length equals 15 residues. This CDR3 reads CASSEQGVTPYEQYF. In DNA, the CDR3 is TGTGCCAGCAGTGAACAGGGGGTCACTCCCTACGAGCAGTACTTC.

The sample holds a few counts of this clone. The chain recombines TRBV15 with TRBJ1-5, with TRBD1 as a possible D gene (6 bases). The germline CDR1 and CDR2 sequences are LNHNV and YYDKDF (reference sequence). The CDR3 covers 14 residues. Trimming stripped 10 bases from V and 2 bases from J, with 15 bases between. CDR3 protein: CASRGGVGNQPQHF. Written as DNA, the CDR3 is TGTGCCAGCAGGGGAGGGGTCGGCAATCAGCCCCAGCATTTT.

This clone was detected only a few times. One base separates it from a far larger clone, so it is likely a read error. Other DNA sequences in the same sample also yield this CDR3. V is TRBV5-1 and J is TRBJ2-7; possibly TRBD1 for D (5 bases). Per germline, CDR1 SGHRS and CDR2 YFSETQ. Trimming removed 0 bases from V and 2 bases from J, with 9 bases in between. This CDR3 contains 14 residues. For the CDR3, the DNA is TGCGCCAGCAGCTTGGACGCAGGGCCCTACGAGCAGTACTTC. This codes for CASSLDAGPYEQYF.

V usage is TRBV6-5 and J usage is TRBJ1-3, with D unclear. Germline V gives CDR1 MNHEY, CDR2 SVGAGI. This CDR3 is built from 16 residues. Trimming shortened V by 2 bases and J by 1 base, and 12 bases separated the two germline ends. CDR3 bases: TGTGCCAGCAGTTACAACCCCGTAGGGTCTGGAAACACCATATATTTT. Its protein product is CASSYNPVGSGNTIYF.

This chain joins TRBV15 and TRBJ2-5; D remains unclear. V lost 5 bases to trimming and J lost 5 bases, with 18 bases between them. The CDR3 is 15 amino acids. Germline assignment: CDR1 LNHNV and CDR2 YYDKDF (reference sequence). The CDR3 region has the DNA TGTGCCACCAGCGTCCTCCGGGCCACTTCGGAGACCCAGTACTTC. Amino acid sequence: CATSVLRATSETQYF.